The clone carrying this T cell receptor beta chain appeared many times. No antigen is known for it. Primed by a sample-barcoded 5' primer and a J-beta primer mix, a second PCR proceeded for 7 to 11 cycles. TCRdb analysed the 5' RACE reads with MiXCR anew, one entry per CDR3 protein. The table includes 800,000 to 950,000 distinct CDR3 sequences, 25% to 35% detected once. The data originate from a study of blood T cells in healthy people across ages. Study-level findings and limits: Underestimates were what the diversity estimates from one million T cells were considered to be.

The CDR3 has 15 residues. The germline V gene has CDR1 MNHEY and CDR2 SVGEGT. The V end lost 7 bases, the J end lost 4 bases, and 17 bases lay between the germline ends. These data were likewise used in another study, on T cells of mothers and their children. From that study: Overlap in related mother-child pairs always slightly exceeded unrelated pairs, never significantly.

The origin of this receptor is a woman aged 40 to 50 in good health. The source material was blood. V gene TRBV6-2 or TRBV6-3 combines with J gene TRBJ2-1, with a possible D match to TRBD2 (5 bases). In DNA form, the CDR3 reads TGTGCCAGCACCAAAAGTGGACTTCAATACAATGAGCAGTTCTTC. It specifies CASTKSGLQYNEQFF.